Each of the 2 T cell receptor beta chains below was sequenced from the same sample in a study of blood T cells in healthy people across ages. With a J-beta primer mix and a sample-barcoded 5' primer, a second PCR ran roughly 7 to 11 cycles. TCRdb re-analysed the 5' RACE reads in MiXCR, keeping a single row per CDR3 protein. The table records about 1.7 million distinct CDR3 sequences, 28% of them present only once. The sequencing sample was made of blood. All receptors come from a woman in her 30s in good health.

This clonotype was seen ten or more times. The chain joins TRBV29-1 to TRBJ1-2, with 11 bases lining up with TRBD1. V lost 3 bases to trimming and J lost 6 bases; unmatched junction nucleotides: 3. Germline CDR1 reads SQVTM; CDR2 reads ANQGSEA. This CDR3 spans 13 amino acids. CDR3 in DNA: TGCAGCGTTGAGGACAGGGGGCTCGATGGCTACACCTTC. Residues: CSVEDRGLDGYTF. The full variable domain, completed using reference TRBV29-1 and TRBJ1-2, is SAVISQKPSRDICQRGTSLTIQCQVDSQVTMMFWYRQQPGQSLTLIATANQGSEATYESGFVIDKFPISRPNLTFSTLTVSNMSPEDSSIYLCSVEDRGLDGYTFGSGTRLTVV.

The J gene is TRBJ1-5, the V gene TRBV5-5; 10 positions agree with TRBD1. Germline values: CDR1 SGHKS, CDR2 YYEKEE (reference sequence). The junction had 8 bases not matched to a gene; V was cut back by 4 bases and J by 7 bases. This CDR3 spans 15 amino acids. The CDR3 sequence is CASSAGTGVLQPQHF. CDR3 DNA: TGTGCCAGCAGCGCCGGGACAGGGGTTTTGCAGCCCCAGCATTTT.